This T cell receptor (beta chain) was observed in a study of blood T cell repertoires in COVID-19. Study at large: Specimens from acute and convalescent COVID-19 originated in the United States, Italy and Spain. PBMCs, B-cell-depleted T cells, or T cells provided the cDNA or gDNA that made up the material.

In the authors' workflow: Nucleated cell number was recorded as an estimate derived from reference gene primer amplification. Using immunoSEQ multiplex PCR, the repertoire was profiled, and TCRdb retains in-frame clones only, with some absent. The V and J calls and the clone size are those of that table, but D and trimming were determined from the DNA. This sample has about 99,000 clones; 88% occur once, and the top ten carry approximately 2%. The germline CDR1 and CDR2 sequences are KGHSH and LQKENI. V was clipped by 3 bases and J by 5 bases, with 13 bases between them. The CDR3 has 14 amino acids. Seattle-derived patients entered the study during active infection and were followed longitudinally.

The V gene is TRBV18, the J gene TRBJ1-1; possible D gene TRBD1, 6 bases. The specimen sequenced was peripheral blood. The TCR sequence derives from a man between 45 and 60 years old with COVID-19, enrolled during active disease. The CDR3 nucleotides are TGTGCCAGCTCACCTCTCACAGGGTTGACTGAAGCTTTCTTT. As protein: CASSPLTGLTEAFF. Together with reference TRBV18 and TRBJ1-1, the CDR3 gives the full variable domain: NAGVMQNPRHLVRRRGQEARLRCSPMKGHSHVYWYRQLPEEGLKFMVYLQKENIIDESGMPKERFSAEFPKEGPSILRIQQVVRGDSAAYFCASSPLTGLTEAFFGQGTRLTVV.